One and the same sample provided the 20 T cell receptor beta chains below, sequenced in a study of cytotoxic CD8 clonotypes in ibrutinib-treated CLL. Assay used: immunoSEQ multiplex PCR; TCRdb lists only in-frame clones, some missing. This sample yields 12,000 or so clones, of which over 60% are seen a single time; approximately 16% belongs to the top ten. The input for sequencing was PBMCs, taken at disease progression, from a patient treated with ibrutinib. These receptors all come from a human donor with chronic lymphocytic leukemia.

This chain connects TRBV5-1 to TRBJ2-3, with D possibly TRBD2 on 7 matching bases. The CDR3 length is 14 residues. CDR1 is SGHRS, CDR2 YFSETQ, per germline. V was clipped by 0 bases and J by 4 bases, with 9 bases between them. CDR3 amino acids: CASSLVGGPDTQYF. The CDR3 region has the DNA TGCGCCAGCAGCTTGGTGGGGGGGCCAGATACGCAGTATTTT.

This clone appeared a single time. The chain is built from TRBV7-9 and TRBJ2-5; D gene uncertain. Trimming took 1 base from V and 2 from J, leaving 17 bases between them. The germline V gene encodes CDR1 SEHNR and CDR2 FQNEAQ (reference sequence). CDR3 size: 17 residues. The CDR3 loop is CASSLGALGSPQETQYF. In DNA form, the CDR3 reads TGTGCCAGCAGCTTAGGGGCCCTTGGCTCCCCTCAAGAGACCCAGTACTTC.

This clone was counted a single time. This sequence joins TRBV6-6 and TRBJ2-1; unclear D gene. Germline V gene lookup returns CDR1 MNHNY and CDR2 SVGAGI (reference sequence). The CDR3 is 12 residues long. V gave up 6 bases and J gave up 7 bases, with 10 bases separating them. The CDR3 protein is CASSPPVNEQFF. The CDR3 nucleotides read TGTGCCAGCAGCCCCCCGGTTAATGAGCAGTTCTTC.

The CDR3 loop reads CASRPGGSMNTEAFF. CDR3 bases: TGTGCCAGCAGGCCGGGGGGTTCAATGAACACTGAAGCTTTCTTT. The chain is built from TRBV27 and TRBJ1-1, with D possibly TRBD1 on 5 matching bases. Trimming removed 6 bases from V and 0 bases from J, with 14 bases in between. CDR1 is MNHEY, CDR2 SMNVEV, per germline (reference sequence). The length of the CDR3 is 15 residues.

The rearrangement uses TRBV19 and TRBJ2-2, with TRBD2 identical over 14 bases. With 9 bases clipped from V and 6 bases from J, the junction kept 9 bases outside the gene matches. The CDR3 sequence is 16 residues long. CDR1 is LNHDA, CDR2 SQIVND, per germline (reference sequence). The CDR3 sequence: CASTQGTSGSPGELFF. In DNA, the CDR3 is TGTGCCAGCACCCAAGGGACTAGCGGGAGCCCCGGGGAGCTGTTTTTT. Using reference TRBV19 and TRBJ2-2 for the parts outside the CDR3, the full variable domain is DGGITQSPKYLFRKEGQNVTLSCEQNLNHDAMYWYRQDPGQGLRLIYYSQIVNDFQKGDIAEGYSVSREKKESFPLTVTSAQKNPTAFYLCASTQGTSGSPGELFFGEGSRLTVL.

The rearrangement uses TRBV9 and TRBJ2-7; 12 nucleotides match TRBD1. V shed 2 bases and J 7 bases; nucleotides not matched to a gene: 7. CDR1 and CDR2 from the germline V gene are SGDLS and YYNGEE. The CDR3 runs to 15 residues. CDR3 sequence: CASSVGQGAVWEQYF. The CDR3 DNA reads TGTGCCAGCAGCGTGGGACAGGGGGCCGTTTGGGAGCAGTACTTC.

As concerns this clone: One junction end disagrees with the germline gene, perhaps due to a read error. The chain recombines TRBV11-2 with TRBJ2-1; D unresolved. Germline lookup yields CDR1 SGHAT and CDR2 FQNNGV. The CDR3 has 11 amino acids. The CDR3 loop reads CAGSLNNEQFF. The CDR3 DNA reads as TGTGCCGGCAGCTTAAACAATGAGCAGTTCTTC.

This sequence joins TRBV7-3 and TRBJ2-3, with 9 bases identical to TRBD2. The CDR3 consists of 17 residues. V dropped 2 bases and J dropped 6; count of bases not matched to a gene: 12. Germline CDR1 SGHTA, CDR2 FQGTGA. Here the CDR3 DNA reads TGTGCCAGCAGCTTAGATCCAGCGGGGGGATTGATTGATACGCAGTATTTT. It encodes CASSLDPAGGLIDTQYF.

The rearrangement links TRBV19 to TRBJ2-3, with TRBD2 matching over 7 bases. J lost 1 base, V lost 5 bases, and 9 bases had no gene match. The CDR3 length is 16 residues. Germline loops: CDR1 LNHDA, CDR2 SQIVND (reference sequence). The CDR3 sequence: CASSLGAGVGTDTQYF. The DNA for the CDR3 is TGTGCCAGTAGTCTTGGGGCGGGAGTGGGCACAGATACGCAGTATTTT.

The CDR3 bases are TGTGCCAGCAGTGAAAGGGGGAGCCTTGCAACTAATGAAAAACTGTTTTTT. Residues: CASSERGSLATNEKLFF. This chain joins TRBV6-1 and TRBJ1-4, with TRBD1 as a possible D gene (6 bases). Trimming shortened V by 2 bases and J by 0 bases, and 13 bases separated the two germline ends. The CDR3 covers 17 residues. Germline assignment: CDR1 MNHNS and CDR2 SASEGT.

The chain has TRBV18 and TRBJ1-2, with D maybe TRBD1 (5 bases). V dropped 2 bases and J dropped 7 bases, with 26 bases sitting between them. Germline-derived CDR1 and CDR2 are KGHSH and LQKENI. The CDR3 is 18 amino acids. CDR3 bases: TGTGCCAGCTCACCATACCGCATGAACAGGTCCTATGGTACTGGCTACACCTTC. Translating gives CASSPYRMNRSYGTGYTF.

This sequence joins TRBV7-3 and TRBJ2-3; 13 positions match TRBD2. J gave up 1 base and V 0 bases, and 1 base lay outside the gene matches. The CDR3 extends over 17 amino acids. The germline V gene has CDR1 SGHTA and CDR2 FQGTGA. CDR3 in DNA: TGTGCCAGCAGCTTAACCGGGACTAGCGGGGGCACAGATACGCAGTATTTT. Protein sequence: CASSLTGTSGGTDTQYF.

The V and J genes are TRBV11-2 and TRBJ1-1; unclear D gene. V dropped 5 bases and J dropped 3 bases, with 10 bases sitting between them. The CDR3 extends over 13 amino acids. Germline CDR1 and CDR2: SGHAT and FQNNGV. As DNA, the CDR3 is TGTGCCAGCAGCCTCCTCTGGGACACTGAAGCTTTCTTT. Protein product: CASSLLWDTEAFF. The variable domain in full, completed from reference TRBV11-2 and TRBJ1-1, reads EAGVAQSPRYKIIEKRQSVAFWCNPISGHATLYWYQQILGQGPKLLIQFQNNGVVDDSQLPKDRFSAERLKGVDSTLKIQPAKLEDSAVYLCASSLLWDTEAFFGQGTRLTVV.

The J gene is TRBJ1-4, the V gene TRBV5-1; possibly TRBD1 for D (5 bases). V lost 3 bases and J lost 4, with 16 bases in between. The germline V gene has CDR1 SGHRS and CDR2 YFSETQ. The CDR3 spans 16 residues. The CDR3 loop is CASSWTTTRGNEKLFF. Written as DNA, the CDR3 is TGCGCCAGCAGCTGGACAACGACAAGGGGTAATGAAAAACTGTTTTTT.

This clone was counted a single time. The V gene is TRBV29-1, the J gene TRBJ1-1; D may be TRBD1 (6 bases). Germline-derived CDR1 and CDR2 are SQVTM and ANQGSEA. This CDR3 has 12 residues. With 4 bases removed from V and 6 bases from J, the gap between germline ends came to 12 bases. The CDR3 DNA sequence: TGCAGCGTTGGACAGGCCTCTTCTGAAGCTTTCTTT. This translates into CSVGQASSEAFF. Full variable domain (rest looked up from reference TRBV29-1 and TRBJ1-1): SAVISQKPSRDICQRGTSLTIQCQVDSQVTMMFWYRQQPGQSLTLIATANQGSEATYESGFVIDKFPISRPNLTFSTLTVSNMSPEDSSIYLCSVGQASSEAFFGQGTRLTVV.

V usage is TRBV29-1 and J usage is TRBJ2-5; no clear D gene. The CDR3 length is 12 residues. CDR1 is SQVTM and CDR2 is ANQGSEA in the germline V gene. V gave up 3 bases and J gave up 4 bases, with 9 bases separating them. The CDR3 loop is CSVDQELETQYF. In DNA form, the CDR3 reads TGCAGCGTTGATCAGGAATTAGAGACCCAGTACTTC.

The V call is TRBV2, the J call TRBJ2-7; D not resolved. This CDR3 comprises 14 residues. In germline, CDR1 is SNHLY, CDR2 FYNNEI. Trimming took 1 base from V and 2 from J, leaving 9 bases between them. This chain's CDR3 is CASSEEDVTYEQYF. CDR3 DNA: TGTGCCAGCAGTGAAGAGGACGTGACCTACGAGCAGTACTTC.

This chain connects TRBV18 to TRBJ2-5; D not certain. The CDR3 runs to 14 residues. CDR1 and CDR2 from the germline V gene are KGHSH and LQKENI. The V end lost 0 bases, the J end lost 1 base, and 6 bases lay between the germline ends. As DNA, the CDR3 is TGTGCCAGCTCACCACCTTCCGGCCAAGAGACCCAGTACTTC. It codes for CASSPPSGQETQYF.

This clone was detected only a few times. The gene calls are TRBV27 and TRBJ2-2; D unclear. V lost 3 bases and J 5 bases, leaving 10 bases between the germline ends. The CDR3 length is 14 residues. Looked up from germline, CDR1 is MNHEY and CDR2 is SMNVEV (reference sequence). The CDR3 nucleotides read TGTGCCAGCAGTTTGTCTAGTAGGACCGGGGAGCTGTTTTTT. Translated, it gives CASSLSSRTGELFF.

V usage is TRBV5-1 and J usage is TRBJ1-1; unclear D gene. The CDR3 extends over 14 amino acids. Trimming removed 0 bases from V and 4 bases from J, with 10 bases in between. Germline CDR1 reads SGHRS; CDR2 reads YFSETQ. The CDR3 bases are TGCGCCAGCAGCTTGGCGGGGTTGGTCACTGAAGCTTTCTTT. Its protein is CASSLAGLVTEAFF.